The 18 T cell receptor beta chains below were found in one sample sequenced in a study of T cell changes during pregnancy in multiple sclerosis. Assay: immunoSEQ multiplex PCR; the TCRdb copy retains only in-frame clones and omits some. The sample includes tens of thousands of clones, approximately 93% seen only once; the top ten take around 0.91%. The source was peripheral blood, collected in the second trimester of pregnancy. Source of these receptors: a female donor in good health, enrolled as a control in a pregnancy study.

This clone was counted only a few times. The rearrangement uses TRBV18 and TRBJ1-2; no reliable D call. Trimming took off 2 bases at V and 7 bases at J, with 14 bases between the two ends. Germline CDR1 reads KGHSH; CDR2 reads LQKENI. The CDR3 is 14 amino acids. The CDR3 loop is CASSPREFSRGYTF. In DNA, the CDR3 is TGTGCCAGCTCACCAAGGGAGTTTAGTCGTGGCTACACCTTC.

V is TRBV27 and J is TRBJ2-1; 9 positions agree with TRBD2. V was clipped by 2 bases and J by 6 bases; unmatched bases: 8. Germline-derived CDR1 and CDR2 are MNHEY and SMNVEV (reference sequence). The CDR3 covers 16 residues. The CDR3 DNA reads TGTGCCAGCAGTTTAGGCGTGGCTAGCGGGGTCAATGAGCAGTTCTTC. It codes for CASSLGVASGVNEQFF.

V gene TRBV9 combines with J gene TRBJ2-5; 11 bases line up with TRBD2. CDR3 length: 14 amino acids. Unmatched junction bases numbered 2, after V lost 3 bases and J lost 4 bases. Looked up from germline, CDR1 is SGDLS and CDR2 is YYNGEE. CDR3 nucleotides: TGTGCCAGCAGCGCAGGACTAGCGGGAGAGACCCAGTACTTC. This codes for CASSAGLAGETQYF.

The chain employs TRBV5-1 and TRBJ2-5; D is undetermined. Trimming took 2 bases from V and 1 from J, leaving 9 bases between them. Per germline, CDR1 SGHRS and CDR2 YFSETQ. CDR3 length equals 14 residues. CDR3 amino acids: CASSLGVAQETQYF. The CDR3 bases are TGCGCCAGCAGCTTAGGAGTGGCCCAAGAGACCCAGTACTTC.

The chain uses TRBV7-9 and TRBJ2-7, with D maybe TRBD1 (6 bases). V lost 4 bases and J lost 2, with 21 bases in between. Per the germline V gene, CDR1 is SEHNR and CDR2 is FQNEAQ (reference sequence). The CDR3 has 17 residues. CDR3 sequence reads: CASSYPHTGIDPYEQYF. In DNA form, the CDR3 reads TGTGCCAGCAGCTACCCCCATACAGGGATAGATCCCTACGAGCAGTACTTC.

The rearrangement links TRBV2 to TRBJ2-1, with 11 bases matching TRBD2. V trimming: 7 bases; J trimming: 3 bases; junction bases outside the gene matches: 5. Germline V gene lookup returns CDR1 SNHLY and CDR2 FYNNEI. This CDR3 spans 15 amino acids. The CDR3 spells CASMRGTSGYNEQFF. The CDR3 region has the DNA TGTGCCAGCATGCGGGGGACTAGCGGCTACAATGAGCAGTTCTTC.

This clone was seen once. The chain employs TRBV5-1 and TRBJ1-4; 7 bases fit TRBD1. This CDR3 has 15 residues. With 0 bases clipped from V and 8 bases from J, the junction kept 7 bases outside the gene matches. From germline, CDR1 is SGHRS and CDR2 YFSETQ. As DNA, the CDR3 is TGCGCCAGCAGCTTGGAAGGGGGCGTTTACGAAAAACTGTTTTTT. Encoded protein: CASSLEGGVYEKLFF. Supplemented by reference TRBV5-1 and TRBJ1-4, the full variable domain reads KAGVTQTPRYLIKTRGQQVTLSCSPISGHRSVSWYQQTPGQGLQFLFEYFSETQRNKGNFPGRFSGRQFSNSRSEMNVSTLELGDSALYLCASSLEGGVYEKLFFGSGTQLSVL.

This chain uses TRBV7-9 with TRBJ2-3; TRBD1 is a possible D gene (6 bases). CDR1 and CDR2 (germline): SEHNR, FQNEAQ (reference sequence). Trimming stripped 0 bases from V and 7 bases from J, with 14 bases between. The length of the CDR3 is 15 residues. Here the CDR3 DNA reads TGTGCCAGCAGCTTAGCCCAGGGGACAATACATACGCAGTATTTT. As protein: CASSLAQGTIHTQYF.

This rearrangement joins TRBV7-9 to TRBJ2-2; TRBD2 is a possible D gene (5 bases). Deletions cut 0 bases from V and 6 bases from J, with 14 bases between. This CDR3 is built from 16 residues. Germline CDR1 and CDR2: SEHNR and FQNEAQ (reference sequence). The CDR3 loop is CASSLASGLLAGELFF. CDR3 in DNA: TGTGCCAGCAGCTTAGCGTCCGGACTCTTGGCCGGGGAGCTGTTTTTT.

The chain carries TRBV30 and TRBJ2-7, with D uncertain. CDR1 is GTSNPN, CDR2 SVGIG, per germline (reference sequence). Between the trimmed V and J ends, which lost 0 bases and 5 bases, there was a span of 11 bases. This CDR3 has 13 residues. The DNA of the CDR3 is TGTGCCTGGAGTGTGGCTAGGATCGACGAGCAGTACTTC. Translation: CAWSVARIDEQYF.

This chain links TRBV4-2 with TRBJ2-1; TRBD2 agrees at 8 bases. In germline, CDR1 is LGHNA, CDR2 YNFKEQ. This CDR3 spans 15 amino acids. J was trimmed by 5 bases and V by 3 bases; bases with no gene match: 6. The CDR3 nucleotides read TGTGCCAGCAGCCAGACTAGCGCTACCGACAATGAGCAGTTCTTC. This sequence encodes CASSQTSATDNEQFF.

This chain joins TRBV7-2 and TRBJ2-6; D is possibly TRBD1 (6 bases). Germline V lookup: CDR1 SGHTA, CDR2 FQGNSA. This CDR3 spans 14 amino acids. With 6 bases removed from V and 2 bases from J, the gap between germline ends came to 8 bases. The CDR3 nucleotides read TGTGCCAGCAGGCCAGGGGCTGGGGCCAACGTCCTGACTTTC. Its protein is CASRPGAGANVLTF.

This chain links TRBV28 with TRBJ2-3; 7 nucleotides match TRBD1. The CDR3 length is 17 residues. The ends lost 5 bases at V and 6 bases at J; junction bases unmatched: 17. The germline V gene encodes CDR1 MDHEN and CDR2 SYDVKM. For the CDR3, the DNA is TGTGCCAGCAGTCCACCCCCGGCGGACAGGTGGCCCGATACGCAGTATTTT. The encoded protein is CASSPPPADRWPDTQYF.

The chain employs TRBV28 and TRBJ2-2, with 12 positions matching TRBD1. The CDR3 runs 16 residues. Germline V gene data show CDR1 as MDHEN and CDR2 as SYDVKM. V shed 1 base, J shed 7 bases, and the junction held 4 bases outside the gene matches. The DNA of the CDR3 is TGTGCCAGCAGTTTATCGGGACAGGGGGCGGGCGGGGAGCTGTTTTTT. Amino acids: CASSLSGQGAGGELFF.

The V gene is TRBV9, the J gene TRBJ1-1; D call uncertain. Germline CDR1 and CDR2: SGDLS and YYNGEE. V lost 4 bases and J lost 1, with 8 bases in between. The CDR3 contains 13 residues. The DNA for the CDR3 is TGTGCCAGCAGCACCCGGGAGAACACTGAAGCTTTCTTT. It translates to CASSTRENTEAFF.

The chain recombines TRBV5-4 with TRBJ2-1, with a possible D match to TRBD2 (7 bases). CDR3 length: 13 amino acids. The V gene's germline CDR1 is SGHNT and CDR2 YYREEE (reference sequence). With 6 bases removed from V and 8 bases from J, the gap between germline ends came to 15 bases. For the CDR3, the DNA is TGTGCCAGCATTATGAGGGGGAGGGATGAGCAGTTCTTC. Translating gives CASIMRGRDEQFF.

This chain links TRBV12-2 with TRBJ2-7; TRBD1 is taken as the D call from the table, unchecked against the DNA. TRBV12-2 represents a pseudogene. The CDR3 spans 14 residues. The CDR3 reads CATLKLTGGYEQYF. The CDR3 DNA sequence: TGTGCAACCCTCAAACTGACAGGGGGCTACGAGCAGTACTTC.

The V and J genes are TRBV2 and TRBJ2-3, with D possibly being TRBD2 (6 bases). CDR3 length: 16 residues. The germline V and J ends were trimmed by 8 bases and 4 bases, with 22 bases remaining between them. Germline assignment: CDR1 SNHLY and CDR2 FYNNEI. The CDR3 is CASVAGLVRGSDTQYF. As DNA, the CDR3 is TGTGCCAGCGTCGCGGGGCTAGTGAGGGGATCAGATACGCAGTATTTT.